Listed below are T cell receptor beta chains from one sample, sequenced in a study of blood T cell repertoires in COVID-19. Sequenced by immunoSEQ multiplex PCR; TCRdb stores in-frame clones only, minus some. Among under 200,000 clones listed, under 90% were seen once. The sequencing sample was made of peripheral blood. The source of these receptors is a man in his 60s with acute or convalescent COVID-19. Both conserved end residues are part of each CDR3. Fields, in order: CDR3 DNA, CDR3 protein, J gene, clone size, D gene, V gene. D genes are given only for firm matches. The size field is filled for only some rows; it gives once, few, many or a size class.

TGTGCCAGCACATTCCTCAGGGACTACCCCATCAATGAGCAGTTCTTC,CASTFLRDYPINEQFF,TRBJ2-1,-,TRBD2,TRBV7-9
TGCGCCAGCAGCTTGGGGACAGAGAATGAAAAACTGTTTTTT,CASSLGTENEKLFF,TRBJ1-4,-,-,TRBV5-1
TGTGCCAGCAGCGTTAGCGGAGGCACCGGGGAGCTGTTTTTT,CASSVSGGTGELFF,TRBJ2-2,few,-,TRBV7-3
TGTGCCAGCAGCCCCTCGGTAGGGGGCAATCAGCCCCAGCATTTT,CASSPSVGGNQPQHF,TRBJ1-5,few,-,TRBV9
TGTGCCAGTAGTCTACAGGGAAGGCCCCAGCATTTT,CASSLQGRPQHF,TRBJ1-5,-,-,TRBV19
TGTGCCAGCAGTTCGGGATTCGGAAACACCATATATTTT,CASSSGFGNTIYF,TRBJ1-3,-,-,TRBV6-5
TGTGCCAGCAGCGTAGGCGGGGGGCCGGATGAGCAGTTCTTC,CASSVGGGPDEQFF,TRBJ2-1,few,TRBD2,TRBV9
TGTGCCAGCACAGGGATTGGCCCAAATGAGCAGTTCTTC,CASTGIGPNEQFF,TRBJ2-1,-,-,TRBV27
TGTGCCAGCAGGCACAGGGGGACCGGGGAGCTGTTTTTT,CASRHRGTGELFF,TRBJ2-2,-,TRBD1,TRBV2
TGTGCCAGCAGTGAATTGACTAGCGGGGGGAATGAGCAGTTCTTC,CASSELTSGGNEQFF,TRBJ2-1,-,TRBD2,TRBV28
TGCGCCAGCAGCTTAGGGCTAGCGGATAAAAACATTCAGTACTTC,CASSLGLADKNIQYF,TRBJ2-4,-,TRBD2,TRBV5-1
TGTGCCAGCAGGGACAGGGCAACTAATGAAAAACTGTTTTTT,CASRDRATNEKLFF,TRBJ1-4,few,TRBD1,TRBV6-5
TGTGCCAGCAGCGTAGCGGGGAATGAGCAGTTCTTC,CASSVAGNEQFF,TRBJ2-1,-,TRBD2,TRBV6-4
TGTGCCAGCAGCTTAGGGACAGTGAACACCGGGGAGCTGTTTTTT,CASSLGTVNTGELFF,TRBJ2-2,-,-,TRBV7-9
TGCGCCAGCAGTGAGTTTCGGGGGAGCTCCTACAATGAGCAGTTCTTC,CASSEFRGSSYNEQFF,TRBJ2-1,-,-,TRBV10-1
TGTGCCACCAGTGATCCAGGACAGGGGGTTAATGAAAAACTGTTTTTT,CATSDPGQGVNEKLFF,TRBJ1-4,-,TRBD1,TRBV24-1
TGTGCCAGTAGTATAGGAAGCCGGTTTAACACTGAAGCTTTCTTT,CASSIGSRFNTEAFF,TRBJ1-1,few,-,TRBV19
TGTGCCACCAGTGACCCCGGGACATCCGGTCAGCCCCAGCATTTT,CATSDPGTSGQPQHF,TRBJ1-5,-,-,TRBV24-1
TGTGCCAGCAGCTTGGCTAGCGGGGGGGCCCACGAGCAGTACTTC,CASSLASGGAHEQYF,TRBJ2-7,-,TRBD2,TRBV7-9
TGTGCCACCAGTGACCCTAGCGGGAGTGGCCGGAACAATGAGCAGTTCTTC,CATSDPSGSGRNNEQFF,TRBJ2-1,-,TRBD2,TRBV24-1
TGTGCCAGTATTACAGGGAACTCTGGAAACACCATATATTTT,CASITGNSGNTIYF,TRBJ1-3,-,-,TRBV19
TGTGCCAGCAGCTCCGGGACAGGGGGCTTCAATGAGCAGTTCTTC,CASSSGTGGFNEQFF,TRBJ2-1,-,TRBD1,TRBV5-5
TGTGCCAGCAGCCCGGTTTACGAGCAGTACTTC,CASSPVYEQYF,TRBJ2-7,-,-,TRBV7-3
TGTGCCTCAAAATGGGGACAGGGGGCAGGAAATCAGCCCCAGCATTTT,CASKWGQGAGNQPQHF,TRBJ1-5,-,TRBD1,TRBV19
TGTGCCAGCTCACCCCGACAGGGAATTGAAGCTTTCTTT,CASSPRQGIEAFF,TRBJ1-1,few,TRBD1,TRBV18
TGTGCCAGCAGCCAAGATATTAGCGACTACAATGAGCAGTTCTTC,CASSQDISDYNEQFF,TRBJ2-1,-,-,TRBV3-1/TRBV3-2
TGTGCCAGTACGTTCCGGGGGAACACTGAAGCTTTCTTT,CASTFRGNTEAFF,TRBJ1-1,-,-,TRBV19
TGTGCCAGCAGCTTGTCAGGGGGAGCTGGGGCCAACGTCCTGACTTTC,CASSLSGGAGANVLTF,TRBJ2-6,-,TRBD1,TRBV5-5
TGCGCCAGCAGTCACCCCAATCTAGGGACAGATAGCTCCTACGAGCAGTACTTC,CASSHPNLGTDSSYEQYF,TRBJ2-7,-,TRBD1,TRBV23-1
TGCGCCAGCAGCCAACGTCAGGGGGGCAGGCCTCAGCCCCAGCATTTT,CASSQRQGGRPQPQHF,TRBJ1-5,few,TRBD1,TRBV4-1
TGTGCCAGCAGTCCTACTAGCGTACAAGAGACCCAGTACTTC,CASSPTSVQETQYF,TRBJ2-5,-,TRBD2,TRBV14
TGTGCCAGCAGTTTAAGGACTGTGGCCAATGAGCAGTTCTTC,CASSLRTVANEQFF,TRBJ2-1,-,-,TRBV27
TGTGCCAGCAGTCTCCAGGGTTGGGGCTACACCTTC,CASSLQGWGYTF,TRBJ1-2,-,-,TRBV12-3/TRBV12-4
TGCGCCAGCAGCTCGGTAGCGGGGGGATTTCCAGATACGCAGTATTTT,CASSSVAGGFPDTQYF,TRBJ2-3,-,TRBD2,TRBV5-1
TGCGCCAGCAGTGATCCCTTATCTCATACGCAGTATTTT,CASSDPLSHTQYF,TRBJ2-3,few,-,TRBV10-1
TGTGCCAGCGGGAAACTCAGGGGTCCTAACCATTATAGCAATCAGCCCCAGCATTTT,CASGKLRGPNHYSNQPQHF,TRBJ1-5,-,-,TRBV27
TGTGCCAGCAGCTTTCGGACAACTTGGAACACCGGGGAGCTGTTTTTT,CASSFRTTWNTGELFF,TRBJ2-2,-,-,TRBV7-3
TGTGCCAGCAGCGAGCGACAGGGGGAGCAGTTCTTC,CASSERQGEQFF,TRBJ2-1,-,TRBD1,TRBV9
TGTGCCAGCAGTGGACAGGCCCAGCCCCAGCATTTT,CASSGQAQPQHF,TRBJ1-5,-,-,TRBV6-4